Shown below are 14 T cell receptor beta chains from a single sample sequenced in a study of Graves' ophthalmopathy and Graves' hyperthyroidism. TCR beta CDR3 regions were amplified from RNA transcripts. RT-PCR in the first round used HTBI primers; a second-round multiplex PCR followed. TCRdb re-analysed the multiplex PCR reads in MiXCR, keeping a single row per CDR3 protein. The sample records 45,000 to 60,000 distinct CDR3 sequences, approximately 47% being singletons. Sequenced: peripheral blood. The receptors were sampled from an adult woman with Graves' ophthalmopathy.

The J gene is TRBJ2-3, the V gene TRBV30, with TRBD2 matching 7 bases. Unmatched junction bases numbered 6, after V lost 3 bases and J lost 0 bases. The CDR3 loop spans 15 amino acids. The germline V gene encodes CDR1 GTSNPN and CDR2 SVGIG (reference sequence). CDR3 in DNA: TGTGCCTGGAGCGGGGCGGGAGCAAGCACAGATACGCAGTATTTT. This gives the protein CAWSGAGASTDTQYF.

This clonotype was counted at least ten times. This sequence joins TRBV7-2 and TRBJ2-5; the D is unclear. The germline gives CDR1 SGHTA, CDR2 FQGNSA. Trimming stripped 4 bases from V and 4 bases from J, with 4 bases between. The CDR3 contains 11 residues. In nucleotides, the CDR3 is TGTGCCAGCAGCTCCACAGAGACCCAGTACTTC. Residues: CASSSTETQYF.

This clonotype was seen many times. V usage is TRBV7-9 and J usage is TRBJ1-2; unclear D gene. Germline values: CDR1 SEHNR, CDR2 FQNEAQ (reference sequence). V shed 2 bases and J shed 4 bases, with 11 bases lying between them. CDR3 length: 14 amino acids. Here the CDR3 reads CASSLIDGTYGYTF. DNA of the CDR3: TGTGCCAGCAGCTTAATTGACGGAACCTATGGCTACACCTTC.

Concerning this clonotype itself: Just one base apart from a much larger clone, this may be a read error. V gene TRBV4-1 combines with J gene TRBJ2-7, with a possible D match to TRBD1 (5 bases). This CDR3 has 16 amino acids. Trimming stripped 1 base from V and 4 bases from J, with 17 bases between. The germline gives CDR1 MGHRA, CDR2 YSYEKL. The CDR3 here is CASSQAPTRGFYEQYF. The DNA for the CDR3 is TGCGCCAGCAGCCAAGCTCCGACAAGGGGCTTTTACGAGCAGTACTTC.

CDR3 nucleotide sequence: TGCGCCAGCAGCTTTGGTGAGGAAGGCGGGGAGCTGTTTTTT. Amino acid sequence: CASSFGEEGGELFF. This chain uses TRBV5-1 with TRBJ2-2, with D uncertain. The length of the CDR3 is 14 residues. Germline-derived CDR1 and CDR2 are SGHRS and YFSETQ. V lost 2 bases and J 7 bases, leaving 12 bases between the germline ends.

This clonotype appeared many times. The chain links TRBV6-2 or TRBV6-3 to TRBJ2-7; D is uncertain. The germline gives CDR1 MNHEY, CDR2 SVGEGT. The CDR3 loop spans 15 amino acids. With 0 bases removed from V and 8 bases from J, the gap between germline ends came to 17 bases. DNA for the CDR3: TGTGCCAGCAGTTACTCTCCCTTTAGTGAGAACAAGCAGTACTTC. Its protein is CASSYSPFSENKQYF.

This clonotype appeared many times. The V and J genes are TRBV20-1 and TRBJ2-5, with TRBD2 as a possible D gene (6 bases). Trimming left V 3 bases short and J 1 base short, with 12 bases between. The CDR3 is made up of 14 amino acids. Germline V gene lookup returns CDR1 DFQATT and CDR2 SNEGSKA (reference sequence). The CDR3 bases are TGCAGTGCTAGTGGTCCGGGACTCCAAGAGACCCAGTACTTC. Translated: CSASGPGLQETQYF.

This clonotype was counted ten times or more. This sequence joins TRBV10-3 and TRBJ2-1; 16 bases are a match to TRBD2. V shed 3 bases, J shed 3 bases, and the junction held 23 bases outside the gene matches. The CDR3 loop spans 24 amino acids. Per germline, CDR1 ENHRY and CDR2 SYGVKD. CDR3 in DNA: TGTGCCATCAGTGACCCGGTAGGGCAGGCTTCCGGGACTAGCGGGAGGGCAAACTACAATGAGCAGTTCTTC. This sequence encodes CAISDPVGQASGTSGRANYNEQFF.

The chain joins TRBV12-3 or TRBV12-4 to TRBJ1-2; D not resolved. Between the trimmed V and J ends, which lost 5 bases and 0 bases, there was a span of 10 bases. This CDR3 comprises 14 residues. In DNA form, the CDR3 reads TGTGCCAGCAGTGGACGGGCAGCTAACTATGGCTACACCTTC. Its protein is CASSGRAANYGYTF.

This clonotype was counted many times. DNA of the CDR3: TGTGCCAGCTCGATATTCTCCGGGACAGGAAACATTCAGTACTTC. Amino acids: CASSIFSGTGNIQYF. The rearrangement uses TRBV6-1 and TRBJ2-4, with 8 bases aligning to TRBD1. There are 15 residues in the CDR3. Trimming took 8 bases from V and 6 from J; bases not matched to a gene: 12. CDR1 and CDR2 (germline): MNHNS, SASEGT.

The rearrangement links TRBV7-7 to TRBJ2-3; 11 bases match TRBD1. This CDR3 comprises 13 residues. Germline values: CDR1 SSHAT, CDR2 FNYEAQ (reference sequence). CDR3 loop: CAGGTGGTDTQYF. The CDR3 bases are TGTGCTGGCGGGACAGGGGGAACAGATACGCAGTATTTT.

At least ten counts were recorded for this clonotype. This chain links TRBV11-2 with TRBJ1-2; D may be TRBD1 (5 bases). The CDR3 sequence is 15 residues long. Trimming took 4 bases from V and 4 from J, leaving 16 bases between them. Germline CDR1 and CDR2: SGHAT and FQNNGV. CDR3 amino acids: CASSSAISGAYGYTF. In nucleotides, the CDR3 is TGTGCCAGCAGCTCCGCGATTAGTGGGGCCTATGGCTACACCTTC.

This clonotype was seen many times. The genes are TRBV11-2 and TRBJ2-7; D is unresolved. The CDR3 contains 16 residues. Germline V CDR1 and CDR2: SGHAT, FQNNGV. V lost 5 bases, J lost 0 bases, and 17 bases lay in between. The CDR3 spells CASSRLLVRSSYEQYF. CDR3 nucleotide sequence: TGTGCCAGCAGCCGCCTGTTAGTCAGAAGCTCCTACGAGCAGTACTTC.

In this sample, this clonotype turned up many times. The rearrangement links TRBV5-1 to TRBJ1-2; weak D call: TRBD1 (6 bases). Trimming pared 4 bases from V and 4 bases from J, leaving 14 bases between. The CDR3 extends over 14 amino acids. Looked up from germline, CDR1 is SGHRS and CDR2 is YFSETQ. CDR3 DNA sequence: TGCGCCAGCAGCCCCACGACAGGCGGCTATGGCTACACCTTC. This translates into CASSPTTGGYGYTF.